The source of this TCR beta chain is a study of OX40 agonist ivuxolimab in advanced cancers. Study-level information: Patients undergoing dose escalation presented with hepatocellular carcinoma, melanoma, renal cell or head and neck cancer. Therapy given before enrollment (anti-PD-1, anti-PD-L1 or anti-CTLA-4) was allowed, and approximately 40% had some.

Findings and caveats of the study: Within 6 weeks, CD4+ and CD8+ blood T cells expanded clonally at 0.1 to 3.0 mg/kg. Expanded clones were, on average, more numerous among CD8+ T cells than CD4+.

About this clone itself: Its antigen remains unidentified.

TCRdb's copy holds only in-frame clones and misses some; the assay was immunoSEQ multiplex PCR. The data show about 20,000 clones, about 86% seen once. The sequence was obtained from an adult with an advanced solid tumor such as melanoma, head and neck, liver or kidney cancer. Sequencing used CD4+ or CD8+ T cells sorted from blood, obtained in a trial of the OX40 agonist ivuxolimab.

CDR3 in amino acids: CASSYGGRVTEAFF. For the CDR3, the DNA is TGTGCCAGCAGTTACGGAGGGCGGGTCACTGAAGCTTTCTTT. J is TRBJ1-1 and V is TRBV6-5; D gene uncertain. Germline CDR1 reads MNHEY; CDR2 reads SVGAGI. CDR3 length equals 14 residues. V was trimmed by 2 bases and J by 4 bases, leaving 11 bases between them.